These 20 T cell receptor beta chains were sequenced from one sample in a study of T cells in tuberculosis. Assay: immunoSEQ multiplex PCR; the TCRdb copy retains only in-frame clones and omits some. The table lists some 22,000 clones, about 97% of them singletons, with more than 5% in the top ten. Sequencing was done on a sample of PBMCs. These receptors originate from a donor aged 5-35 years with latent tuberculosis or without tuberculosis infection.

J is TRBJ1-2 and V is TRBV5-8; D gene uncertain. The CDR3 contains 15 residues. Germline-derived CDR1 and CDR2 are SGHTS and YDEGEE. The V and J ends lost 0 bases and 0 bases respectively, with 9 bases between them. CDR3 loop: CASSLGATANYGYTF. In DNA, the CDR3 is TGTGCCAGCAGCTTGGGGGCAACAGCTAACTATGGCTACACCTTC.

The J gene is TRBJ2-3, the V gene TRBV21-1; the DNA was not compared with TRBD1, the D call given in the table. TRBV21-1 is recorded as a pseudogene. The CDR3 length is 13 residues. Here the CDR3 reads CASSKSGADTQYF. In DNA form, the CDR3 reads TGTGCCAGCAGCAAGTCAGGGGCAGATACGCAGTATTTT.

The rearrangement uses TRBV9 and TRBJ1-3, with D unclear. The CDR3 is 16 amino acids. Trimming shortened V by 0 bases and J by 0 bases, and 10 bases separated the two germline ends. The germline V gene has CDR1 SGDLS and CDR2 YYNGEE. The chain's CDR3 is CASSVDAGLSGNTIYF. The CDR3 bases are TGTGCCAGCAGCGTAGACGCGGGCCTCTCTGGAAACACCATATATTTT.

The CDR3 sequence: CASRGQIDYNEQFF. Here the CDR3 DNA reads TGTGCCAGCAGAGGACAAATTGACTACAATGAGCAGTTCTTC. The chain links TRBV6-1 to TRBJ2-1, with D tentatively TRBD1 (5 bases). The germline V and J ends were trimmed by 6 bases and 3 bases, with 12 bases remaining between them. Per the germline V gene, CDR1 is MNHNS and CDR2 is SASEGT. The CDR3 loop spans 14 amino acids.

The CDR3 loop is CASSQGTREQFF. The CDR3 DNA sequence: TGTGCCAGCAGCCAGGGTACCCGCGAGCAGTTCTTC. V and J are TRBV7-3 and TRBJ2-1, with D maybe TRBD1 (5 bases). Germline V gene sequence: CDR1 SGHTA, CDR2 FQGTGA. Trimming cost V 5 bases and J 10 bases, with 12 bases left between them. This CDR3 has 12 residues. Full variable domain (rest looked up from reference TRBV7-3 and TRBJ2-1): GAGVSQTPSNKVTEKGKYVELRCDPISGHTALYWYRQSLGQGPEFLIYFQGTGAADDSGLPNDRFFAVRPEGSVSTLKIQRTERGDSAVYLCASSQGTREQFFGPGTRLTVL.

This sequence joins TRBV7-9 and TRBJ1-4; the D gene is possibly TRBD1 (5 bases). The CDR3 has 15 amino acids. The germline gives CDR1 SEHNR, CDR2 FQNEAQ (reference sequence). Trimming left V 5 bases short and J 3 bases short, with 13 bases between. CDR3 loop: CASSPRQNSNEKLFF. CDR3 nucleotides: TGTGCCAGCAGCCCCCGACAGAACTCTAATGAAAAACTGTTTTTT.

V gene TRBV19 combines with J gene TRBJ2-3; D uncertain. Germline CDR1 reads LNHDA; CDR2 reads SQIVND (reference sequence). V was cut by 7 bases and J by 6 bases, with 20 bases left in between. The CDR3 is made up of 15 amino acids. The CDR3 DNA follows: TGTGCCAGTAACCCCACCCTCGAGAGTAAGGATACGCAGTATTTT. It specifies CASNPTLESKDTQYF.

J is TRBJ1-1 and V is TRBV10-1; D is possibly TRBD1 (5 bases). The germline gives CDR1 WNHNN, CDR2 SYGVQD (reference sequence). Trimming removed 3 bases from V and 11 bases from J, with 13 bases in between. This CDR3 is 12 amino acids long. The CDR3 sequence is CASSDSGALAFF. The CDR3 DNA reads as TGCGCCAGCAGTGATTCTGGGGCTTTGGCTTTCTTT.

The rearrangement joins TRBV6-1 to TRBJ2-1, with TRBD1 identical over 7 bases. Germline loops: CDR1 MNHNS, CDR2 SASEGT. The CDR3 length is 13 residues. V shed 4 bases and J 9 bases; nucleotides not matched to a gene: 6. The CDR3 region has the DNA TGTGCCAGCAGTGGACAGGGTATAAGTGAGCAGTTCTTC. Translation: CASSGQGISEQFF.

The rearrangement uses TRBV27 and TRBJ2-5, with 7 nucleotides matching TRBD2. In germline, CDR1 is MNHEY, CDR2 SMNVEV (reference sequence). The CDR3 has 17 residues. V shed 0 bases, J shed 3 bases, and the junction held 10 bases outside the gene matches. DNA for the CDR3: TGTGCCAGCAGTTTATCAATCCCTAGCGGACCAAAAGAGACCCAGTACTTC. Translating it yields CASSLSIPSGPKETQYF.

The chain carries TRBV4-2 and TRBJ1-5; tentative D call: TRBD1 (5 bases). This CDR3 is 16 amino acids long. From germline, CDR1 is LGHNA and CDR2 YNFKEQ. Trimming cost V 0 bases and J 4 bases, with 13 bases left between them. CDR3 sequence (DNA): TGTGCCAGCAGCCAAGAAGGGGCCAACGTTAATCAGCCCCAGCATTTT. Translating gives CASSQEGANVNQPQHF.

The chain links TRBV5-4 to TRBJ2-3; 7 nucleotides align to TRBD2. This CDR3 comprises 17 residues. J gave up 0 bases and V 0 bases, and 7 bases lay outside the gene matches. Germline-derived CDR1 and CDR2 are SGHNT and YYREEE (reference sequence). CDR3 loop: CASSLEPAGTSTDTQYF. For the CDR3, the DNA is TGTGCCAGCAGCTTGGAGCCAGCGGGAACTAGCACAGATACGCAGTATTTT. Filled out from reference TRBV5-4 and TRBJ2-3, the complete variable domain reads ETGVTQSPTHLIKTRGQQVTLRCSSQSGHNTVSWYQQALGQGPQFIFQYYREEENGRGNFPPRFSGLQFPNYSSELNVNALELDDSALYLCASSLEPAGTSTDTQYFGPGTRLTVL.

V gene TRBV10-1 combines with J gene TRBJ2-3; 9 nucleotides align to TRBD1. Germline V lookup: CDR1 WNHNN, CDR2 SYGVQD (reference sequence). This CDR3 has 16 amino acids. V lost 3 bases, J lost 4 bases, and 8 bases stayed unmatched. Written as DNA, the CDR3 is TGCGCCAGCAGTGATGGGGACAGGGCTAAGCCAGATACGCAGTATTTT. It encodes CASSDGDRAKPDTQYF.

The genes are TRBV5-4 and TRBJ1-2; TRBD1 matches 7 bases. V gave up 0 bases and J gave up 7 bases; unmatched junction bases: 3. This CDR3 comprises 13 residues. CDR1 and CDR2 from the germline V gene are SGHNT and YYREEE (reference sequence). This CDR3 is CASSLVTGAGYTF. Here the CDR3 DNA reads TGTGCCAGCAGCTTGGTAACAGGGGCTGGCTACACCTTC.

The chain couples TRBV30 to TRBJ2-7, with TRBD2 matching over 7 bases. The CDR3 runs to 12 residues. Germline CDR1 reads GTSNPN; CDR2 reads SVGIG (reference sequence). After removal of 3 bases from V and 4 bases from J, the junction contained 3 bases not matched to a gene. The chain's CDR3 is CAWSWGGYEQYF. The CDR3, as DNA: TGTGCCTGGAGCTGGGGGGGATACGAGCAGTACTTC.

The chain is built from TRBV6-1 and TRBJ2-1, with TRBD1 matching over 12 bases. Trimming took 6 bases from V and 6 from J; bases not matched to a gene: 3. The germline gives CDR1 MNHNS, CDR2 SASEGT. This CDR3 contains 14 residues. DNA of the CDR3: TGTGCCAGCAGGGGACAGGGGGCCGTCAATGAGCAGTTCTTC. It yields the protein CASRGQGAVNEQFF.

The chain is built from TRBV6-5 and TRBJ2-7; tentative D call: TRBD1 (6 bases). Trimming removed 8 bases at V and 5 bases at J, with 19 bases between. Germline CDR1 is MNHEY and CDR2 is SVGAGI. The length of the CDR3 is 14 residues. The CDR3 DNA sequence: TGTGCCAGCGGAAGGGACATTTTGACCCACGAGCAGTACTTC. Translated: CASGRDILTHEQYF.

The V and J genes are TRBV5-5 and TRBJ1-2; 7 bases are shared with TRBD1. J was trimmed by 0 bases and V by 4 bases; bases with no gene match: 6. The CDR3 extends over 15 amino acids. Germline V CDR1 and CDR2: SGHKS, YYEKEE (reference sequence). The CDR3 region is CASSGRQGPNYGYTF. In DNA, the CDR3 is TGTGCCAGCAGCGGGAGACAGGGACCTAACTATGGCTACACCTTC.

The chain is built from TRBV6-5 and TRBJ1-3; possibly TRBD1 for D (6 bases). Trimming pared 2 bases from V and 7 bases from J, leaving 18 bases between. In germline, CDR1 is MNHEY, CDR2 SVGAGI. The CDR3 consists of 16 residues. Written as DNA, the CDR3 is TGTGCCAGCAGTTACGATCCACAGGGCCGCTTGAACACCATATATTTT. Translated, it gives CASSYDPQGRLNTIYF.

This chain joins TRBV19 and TRBJ1-5; the match to TRBD1 covers 10 bases. There are 16 residues in the CDR3. V shed 4 bases, J shed 4 bases, and the junction held 7 bases outside the gene matches. The germline gives CDR1 LNHDA, CDR2 SQIVND (reference sequence). CDR3 in DNA: TGTGCCAGTAGTACTTGGGTGGGACAGGGGAATCAGCCCCAGCATTTT. Translation gives CASSTWVGQGNQPQHF.